The clone carrying this T cell receptor beta chain was detected only a few times. Per the original data handling: Reference gene primer amplification yielded estimated nucleated cell counts. Sequencing was performed with immunoSEQ multiplex PCR; in TCRdb, only in-frame clones are kept and a portion is missing. The V and J calls and clone size come from that table; D and trimming were worked out from the DNA. Among roughly 61,000 clones listed, 90% were seen once. The source of the sample is a study of blood T cell repertoires in COVID-19. Study background: In each case, the material was cDNA or gDNA derived from T cells, B-cell-depleted T cells, or PBMCs.

This receptor was taken from an elderly man with acute or convalescent COVID-19. The specimen sequenced was peripheral blood.

CDR3 protein: CASSLGATGGEQYF. CDR3 DNA sequence: TGTGCCAGCAGCTTGGGCGCGACAGGGGGCGAGCAGTACTTC. The chain combines TRBV5-5 with TRBJ2-7; 9 bases line up with TRBD1. V trimming: 0 bases; J trimming: 6 bases; junction bases outside the gene matches: 4. The germline gives CDR1 SGHKS, CDR2 YYEKEE (reference sequence). The CDR3 sequence is 14 residues long.